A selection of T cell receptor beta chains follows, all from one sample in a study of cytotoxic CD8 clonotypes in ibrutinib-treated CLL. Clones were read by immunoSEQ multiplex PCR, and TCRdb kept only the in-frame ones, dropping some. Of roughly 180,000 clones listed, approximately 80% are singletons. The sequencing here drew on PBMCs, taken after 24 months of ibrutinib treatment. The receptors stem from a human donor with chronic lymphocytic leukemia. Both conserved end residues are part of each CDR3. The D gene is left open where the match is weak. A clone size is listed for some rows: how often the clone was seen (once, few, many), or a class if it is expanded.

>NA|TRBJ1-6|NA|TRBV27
TGTGCCAGCAGTTTGGGGGATCCCTATAATTCACCCCTCCACTTT
CASSLGDPYNSPLHF
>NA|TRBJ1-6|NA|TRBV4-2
TGTGCCAGCAGCCCCGGCCCCGATTCACCCCTCCACTTT
CASSPGPDSPLHF
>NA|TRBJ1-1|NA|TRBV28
TGTGCCAGCAGTTTTGGATTGGAGGCAGGAGGATGGTTCACTGAAGCTTTCTTT
CASSFGLEAGGWFTEAFF
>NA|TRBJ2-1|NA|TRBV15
TGTGCCACCGGGTCTCTTAGCTCCTACAATGAGCAGTTCTTC
CATGSLSSYNEQFF
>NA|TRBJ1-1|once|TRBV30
TGTGCCTTCCGCCCGCAGGAGAACACTGAAGCTTTCTTT
CAFRPQENTEAFF
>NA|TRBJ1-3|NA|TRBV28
TGTGCCAGCACAAATAGCCAACCTGGAAACACCATATATTTT
CASTNSQPGNTIYF
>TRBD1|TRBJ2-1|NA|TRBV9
TGTGCCAGCAGCGTGCGACAGGGGAGCAATGAGCAGTTCTTC
CASSVRQGSNEQFF
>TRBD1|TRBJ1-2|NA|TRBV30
TGTGCCTGGAGGGAACCCGGGACAGCGCTTTTCTATGGCTACACCTTC
CAWREPGTALFYGYTF
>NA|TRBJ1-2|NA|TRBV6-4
TGTGCCAGCAGTGACTCGACCACGGGGAACTATGGCTACACCTTC
CASSDSTTGNYGYTF
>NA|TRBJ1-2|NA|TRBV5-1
TGCGCCAGCAGCTTGGGAGACTATGGCTACACCTTC
CASSLGDYGYTF
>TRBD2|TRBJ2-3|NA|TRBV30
TGTGCCTGGAGTGCCAGGACTAGCTCGGCAGATACGCAGTATTTT
CAWSARTSSADTQYF
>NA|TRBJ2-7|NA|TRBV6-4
TGTGCCAGCAGTGCTCGACTTCGTGGGACACTAGACTCCTACGAGCAGTACTTC
CASSARLRGTLDSYEQYF
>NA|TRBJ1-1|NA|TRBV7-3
TGTGCCAGCAGCTCGCGGAGGTGGGGATCTGAAGCTTTCTTT
CASSSRRWGSEAFF
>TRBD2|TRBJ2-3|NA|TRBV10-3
TGTGCCATCAGCGGGAGGGACGGAAGGGTAGATACGCAGTATTTT
CAISGRDGRVDTQYF
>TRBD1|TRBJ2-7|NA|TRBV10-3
TGTGCCATCAGTGCTGGGGACAGCTCCTACGAGCAGTACTTC
CAISAGDSSYEQYF
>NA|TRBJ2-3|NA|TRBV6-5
TGTGCCAGCAGTACAGGTTTTCTCACAGATACGCAGTATTTT
CASSTGFLTDTQYF
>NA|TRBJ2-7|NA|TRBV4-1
TGCGCCAGCAGCCAAGAACCCAGAGCTCACGAGCAGTACTTC
CASSQEPRAHEQYF
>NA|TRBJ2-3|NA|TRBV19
TGTGCCAGTAGCCACTTGGACAGCCGGGGGGATACGCAGTATTTT
CASSHLDSRGDTQYF
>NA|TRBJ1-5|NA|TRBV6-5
TGTGCCAGCAGTTACTGGGATCAGCCCCAGCATTTT
CASSYWDQPQHF
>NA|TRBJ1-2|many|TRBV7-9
TGTGCCAGCAGCAACAGGACGAACTATGGCTACACCTTC
CASSNRTNYGYTF
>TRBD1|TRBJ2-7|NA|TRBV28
TGTGCCAGCACTCCCCCCCCCGGACAGGGGGTATACGAGCAGTACTTC
CASTPPPGQGVYEQYF
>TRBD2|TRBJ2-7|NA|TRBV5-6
TGTGCCAGCAGCGTACCGAAGACTAGCGGGAGGGCCTACGAGCAGTACTTC
CASSVPKTSGRAYEQYF
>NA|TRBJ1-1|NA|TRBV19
TGTGCCTCAAAGACAGGCCGGGGAGCTTTCTTT
CASKTGRGAFF
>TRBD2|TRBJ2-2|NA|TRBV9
TGTGCCAGCAGCGTATCAGCGGGAGTAGCTACCGGGGAGCTGTTTTTT
CASSVSAGVATGELFF
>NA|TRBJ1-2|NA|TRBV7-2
TGTGCCAGCAGCTTAGGACAGAGTGACTATGGCTACACCTTC
CASSLGQSDYGYTF
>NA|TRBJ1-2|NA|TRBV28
TGTGCCAGCAGCCCGAGGAGTACGAACTATGGCTACACCTTC
CASSPRSTNYGYTF
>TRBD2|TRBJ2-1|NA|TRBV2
TGTGCCCAGAAAAGCGGGGGCCTCTACAATGAGCAGTTCTTC
CAQKSGGLYNEQFF
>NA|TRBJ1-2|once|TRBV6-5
TGTGCCAGCAGTCTAGGGACCGTGGGGGGCTACACCTTC
CASSLGTVGGYTF
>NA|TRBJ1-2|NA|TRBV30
TGTGCCTGGAGTGTACTTAGAATCGGCGCCACCTTC
CAWSVLRIGATF
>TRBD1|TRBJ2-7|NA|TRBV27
TGTGCCACCCATGGACAGGGTTCCTACGAGCAGTACTTC
CATHGQGSYEQYF
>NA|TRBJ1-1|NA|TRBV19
TGTGCCAGTAGTCGGGGGCAGGGAAGCTCCATGAACACTGAAGCTTTCTTT
CASSRGQGSSMNTEAFF
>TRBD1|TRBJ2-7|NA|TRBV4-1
TGCGCCAGCAGCAACACCGACAGGGTTGCAGGCGAGCAGTACTTC
CASSNTDRVAGEQYF
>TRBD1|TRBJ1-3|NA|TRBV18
TGTGCCAGCTCACCGACAGGGTTTGGTGGAAACACCATATATTTT
CASSPTGFGGNTIYF
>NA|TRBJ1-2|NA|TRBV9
TGTGCCAGCAGCGTAGGTCCAACAAGCCTCTATGGCTACACCTTC
CASSVGPTSLYGYTF